The text below deals with one T cell receptor (beta chain). In its sample, this clonotype was seen a few times. The antigen it recognizes is unknown. One base away there is no much larger clone; base qualities are not given. TCRdb records Illumina NovaSeq 6000 as the sequencer. Using 5'RACE with constant-segment primers, TCRalpha and TCRbeta cDNA libraries were constructed, with sample barcodes and unique molecular identifiers added in the process. RNA was extracted from every sample with Trizol reagent. Amplification of the libraries took two PCR steps, and the second step added a second sample barcode plus Illumina TruSeq adapters. Libraries were sequenced on an Illumina NovaSeq with 2 x 150 bp paired-end reads. In the paper's pipeline: With migec v1.2.7, reads were demultiplexed and then collapsed into UMI-guided consensus sequences. Using mixcr v2.1.11, UMI consensuses were aligned to TRA and TRB V and J templates and then assembled into clonotypes. A clonotype was counted as expanded or contracted only if both edgeR and NoisET called the change significant, with noise models trained on biological replicates. For edgeR calls, the cutoffs were a false discovery rate-adjusted p below 0.01 and a log2 fold-change threshold of 1. PCA with hierarchical clustering of max-normalized trajectories of the 1000 most abundant clonotypes was used as exploratory dynamics analysis. Separately sequenced CD4+ and CD8+ repertoires were used to assign a CD4 or CD8 phenotype to each responding clone. The public reads were quality trimmed at Q25 with fastp and then assembled into clones with MiXCR by TCRdb, keeping productive beta chains. Records with the same CDR3 protein are collapsed into one entry carrying the most frequent genes and DNA. For this entry, the V and J calls and clone size follow TCRdb and not the study's own pipeline. This sample holds around 100,000 distinct CDR3 sequences; approximately 12% were observed only once. The ten largest make up around 39% of the sample.

The data stem from a study of T-cell memory formation after mild COVID-19 (TCRdb year 2021). Regarding the research as a whole: TCR sequence clusters from the two donors were found to be largely donor specific. In two donors, T-cell clones that expanded and contracted after mild COVID-19 were followed by sequencing TCRalpha and TCRbeta repertoires longitudinally. The cohort comprised two young, previously healthy adult volunteers, one female and one male. On the study overall, not on this receptor specifically: The detection of some responding clones in pre-infection memory suggests that pre-existing cross-reactive memory T cells joined the SARS-CoV-2 response. Clones that contracted from day 15 to 85 showed balanced CD4/CD8 phenotypes, whereas a second wave of clones that expanded from day 15 to 37 leaned towards CD4+. Contracting CD4+ clones were found mainly in CM and EM memory subsets, while CD8+ clones were enriched in EMRA. Only a couple of mild cases were covered in the study, and larger cohorts including severe cases with pre-infection samples were considered necessary. SARS-CoV-2 specificity was not confirmed for the second-wave clones peaking on day 37.

From V the trimming removes 2 bases and from J it removes 2 bases, while the gene matches leave 4 bases of the junction unaccounted for. Spanning cysteine to phenylalanine, the CDR3 consists of 17 amino acids. The only DNA kept is the CDR3, 51 bases in frame from the first base. Ficoll-Paque density gradient centrifugation was the method used to isolate PBMCs. The rearrangement combines TRBV12-3 or TRBV12-4 with TRBJ2-3, with 13 bases aligning to TRBD2. The sequence was obtained from a young man who had mild COVID-19 (a few samples of this study predate the infection). The sample titles of this study are shuffled in the database, so cell type and time point are left out; the donor was told from shared clones. Material: PBMCs or a T cell subset sorted from them (not recorded which). The CDR3 protein sequence reads: CASSLSTSGGDTDTQYF. The DNA is as follows: TGTGCCAGCAGTTTATCAACTAGCGGGGGGGACACAGATACGCAGTATTTT.